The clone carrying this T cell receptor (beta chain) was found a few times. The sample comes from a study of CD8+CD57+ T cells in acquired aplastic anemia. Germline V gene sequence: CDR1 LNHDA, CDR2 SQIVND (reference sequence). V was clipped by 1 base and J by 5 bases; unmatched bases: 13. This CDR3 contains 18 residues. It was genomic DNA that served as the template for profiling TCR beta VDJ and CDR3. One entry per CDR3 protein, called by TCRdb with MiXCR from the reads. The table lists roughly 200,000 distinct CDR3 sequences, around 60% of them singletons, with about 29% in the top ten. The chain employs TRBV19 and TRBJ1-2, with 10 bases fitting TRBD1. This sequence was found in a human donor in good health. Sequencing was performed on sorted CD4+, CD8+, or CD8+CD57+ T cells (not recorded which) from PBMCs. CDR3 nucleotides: TGTGCCAGTAGTATAGGCGGGAGTGGGGACAGGGGATCATATGGCTACACCTTC. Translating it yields CASSIGGSGDRGSYGYTF.